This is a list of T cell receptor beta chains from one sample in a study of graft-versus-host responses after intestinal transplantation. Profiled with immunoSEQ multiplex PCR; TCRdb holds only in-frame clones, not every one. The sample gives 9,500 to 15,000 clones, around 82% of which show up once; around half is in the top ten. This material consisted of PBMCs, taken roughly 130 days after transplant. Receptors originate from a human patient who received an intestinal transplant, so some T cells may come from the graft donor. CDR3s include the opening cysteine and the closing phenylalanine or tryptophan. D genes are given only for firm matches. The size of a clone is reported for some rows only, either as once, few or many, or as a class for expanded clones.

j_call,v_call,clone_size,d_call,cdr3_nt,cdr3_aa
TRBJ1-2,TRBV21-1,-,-,TGTGCCAGCAGATTGGGTGGTGGCTACACCTTC,CASRLGGGYTF
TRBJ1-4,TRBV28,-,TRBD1,TGTGCCAGCAGTTGGGGACAGGGGGATAATGAAAAACTGTTTTTT,CASSWGQGDNEKLFF
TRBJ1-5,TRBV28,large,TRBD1,TGTGCCAGCAGTTACCGGGGACAGGCCAGCCATCAGCCCCAGCATTTT,CASSYRGQASHQPQHF
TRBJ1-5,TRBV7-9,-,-,TGTGCCAGCAGCGTCGGACTCGGCAATCAGCCCCAGCATTTT,CASSVGLGNQPQHF
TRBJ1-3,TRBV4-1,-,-,TGCGCCAGCAGCCCTGGCCCGGGGTCTGGAAACACCATATATTTT,CASSPGPGSGNTIYF
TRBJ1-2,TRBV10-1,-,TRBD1,TGCGCCAGCAGTTTAGACAGGGACTATGGCTACACCTTC,CASSLDRDYGYTF
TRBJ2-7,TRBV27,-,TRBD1,TGTGCCAGCAGTTTATCTTCAGGGGGCTACGAGCAGTACTTC,CASSLSSGGYEQYF
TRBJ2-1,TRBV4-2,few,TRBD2,TGTGCCAGCAGCCAAGGGACTAGCTCCTACAATGAGCAGTTCTTC,CASSQGTSSYNEQFF
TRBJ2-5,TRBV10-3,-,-,TGTGCCATCAGTGAGTCGATGACAGGCTCCACGGAGACCCAGTACTTC,CAISESMTGSTETQYF
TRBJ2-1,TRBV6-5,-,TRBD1,TGTGCCAGCAACCGGGACAGTTCCTACAATGAGCAGTTCTTC,CASNRDSSYNEQFF
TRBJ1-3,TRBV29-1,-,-,TGCAGCGCTGGGACCTCTGGAAACACCATATATTTT,CSAGTSGNTIYF
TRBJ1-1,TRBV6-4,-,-,TGTGCCAGCAGTGACCGGGACAACACTGAAGCTTTCTTT,CASSDRDNTEAFF
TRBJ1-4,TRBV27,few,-,TGTGCCAGCAGACAACAGATTAATGAAAAACTGTTTTTT,CASRQQINEKLFF
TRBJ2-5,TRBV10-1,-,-,TGCGCCAGCAGCCCGCGGGGCAGCCAAGAGACCCAGTACTTC,CASSPRGSQETQYF
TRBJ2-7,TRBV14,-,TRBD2,TGTGCCAGCAGCCCGGGGGGCGAGCAGTACTTC,CASSPGGEQYF
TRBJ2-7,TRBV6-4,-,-,TGTGCCAGCAGTGACTCCCGCGGTCTCGACGATCCTTACGAGCAGTACTTC,CASSDSRGLDDPYEQYF
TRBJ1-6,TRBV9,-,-,TGTGCCAGCAGCGTAGGGGGTTCACCCCTCCACTTT,CASSVGGSPLHF
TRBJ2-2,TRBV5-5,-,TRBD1,TGTGCCAGCAGCCCCGGGACAGGGTACGTCGGGGAGCTGTTTTTT,CASSPGTGYVGELFF
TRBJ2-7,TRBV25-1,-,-,TGTGCCAGCAGCAGGGACCCACTGGGGGAGCAGTACTTC,CASSRDPLGEQYF
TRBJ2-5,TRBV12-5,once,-,TGTGCTAGTGGTTTGTCGAAGACCGGGACAAACCAAGAGACCCAGTACTTC,CASGLSKTGTNQETQYF
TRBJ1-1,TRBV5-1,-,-,TGCGCCAGCAGCTTTTTGGCCACGGGGGAAGGAGCTTTCTTT,CASSFLATGEGAFF
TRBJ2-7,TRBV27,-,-,TGTGCCAGCAGTTTAAATCAAGGTGGAAACTACGAGCAGTACTTC,CASSLNQGGNYEQYF
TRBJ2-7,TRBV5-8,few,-,TGTGCCAGCAGCTTGGCGACGATTGGACGGCGCTACGAGCAGTACTTC,CASSLATIGRRYEQYF
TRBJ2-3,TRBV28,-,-,TGTGCCAGCAGTTCCACTAGCACAGATACGCAGTATTTT,CASSSTSTDTQYF
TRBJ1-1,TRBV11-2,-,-,TGTGCCAGCAGCTCATCAGGCCCAGTGGCTTTCTTT,CASSSSGPVAFF
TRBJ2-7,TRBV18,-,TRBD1,TGTGCCAGCTCACGGGACAGGGAAGCCTACGAGCAGTACTTC,CASSRDREAYEQYF
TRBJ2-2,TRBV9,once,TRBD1,TGTGCCAGCAGCGTAGTGGCTGGGGACAGGGTACGGACCGGGGAGCTGTTTTTT,CASSVVAGDRVRTGELFF
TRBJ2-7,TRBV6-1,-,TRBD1,TGTGCCACGGGATTGGGACAGTTGAGCTCCTACGAGCAGTACTTC,CATGLGQLSSYEQYF
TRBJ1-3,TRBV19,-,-,TGTGCCAGTAGTATCCCACGGGGTGGAAACACCATATATTTT,CASSIPRGGNTIYF
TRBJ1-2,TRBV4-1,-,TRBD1,TGCGCCAGCAGCCTCCTACAGGGGTTTAAAGATGGCTACACCTTC,CASSLLQGFKDGYTF
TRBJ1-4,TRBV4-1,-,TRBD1,TGCGCCAGCAGCTCCGGGACAGGGAAGGGTAATGAAAAACTGTTTTTT,CASSSGTGKGNEKLFF
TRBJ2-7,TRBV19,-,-,TGTGCCAGTAGTATAGATAAGTGGACAGAAATCTACGAGCAGTACTTC,CASSIDKWTEIYEQYF
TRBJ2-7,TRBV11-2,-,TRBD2,TGTGCCAGCAGCTTAGAGGATTCCCCACTACTCTGGGGGGGGGACTACGAGCAGTACTTC,CASSLEDSPLLWGGDYEQYF
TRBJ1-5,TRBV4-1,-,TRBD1,TGCGCCAGCAGCCAAGCAACCGGGACAGGCAATCAGCCCCAGCATTTT,CASSQATGTGNQPQHF
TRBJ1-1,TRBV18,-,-,TGTGCCAGCTCACCCGGGGGGAGGAACACTGAAGCTTTCTTT,CASSPGGRNTEAFF
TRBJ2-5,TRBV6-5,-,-,TGTGCCAGCAGTGAAGCCAGGGAGACCCAGTACTTC,CASSEARETQYF